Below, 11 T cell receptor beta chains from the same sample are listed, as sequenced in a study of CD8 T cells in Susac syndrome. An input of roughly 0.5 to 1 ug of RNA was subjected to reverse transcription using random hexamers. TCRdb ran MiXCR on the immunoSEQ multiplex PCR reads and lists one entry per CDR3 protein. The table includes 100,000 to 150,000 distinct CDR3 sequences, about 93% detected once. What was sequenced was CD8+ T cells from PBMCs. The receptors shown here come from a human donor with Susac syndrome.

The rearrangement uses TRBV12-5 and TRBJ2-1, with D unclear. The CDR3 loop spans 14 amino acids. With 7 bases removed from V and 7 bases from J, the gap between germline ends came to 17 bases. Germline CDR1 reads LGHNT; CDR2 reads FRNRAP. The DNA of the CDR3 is TGTGCTAGTGCCCCGGGCCCTCCACCGAATGAGCAGTTCTTC. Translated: CASAPGPPPNEQFF.

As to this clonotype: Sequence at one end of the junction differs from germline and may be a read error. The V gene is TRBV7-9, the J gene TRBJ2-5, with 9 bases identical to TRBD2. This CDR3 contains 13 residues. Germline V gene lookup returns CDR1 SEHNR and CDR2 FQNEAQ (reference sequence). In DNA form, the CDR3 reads TGTGCCAGCAGCTTAATGCGGGGGGGCGACCCTGACTTC. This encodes CASSLMRGGDPDF.

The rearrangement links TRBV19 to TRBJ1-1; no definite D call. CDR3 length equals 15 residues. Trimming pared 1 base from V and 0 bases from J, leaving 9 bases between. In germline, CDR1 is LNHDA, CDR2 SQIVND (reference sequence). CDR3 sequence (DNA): TGTGCCAGTAGTATAGCAGTGACAATGAACACTGAAGCTTTCTTT. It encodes CASSIAVTMNTEAFF.

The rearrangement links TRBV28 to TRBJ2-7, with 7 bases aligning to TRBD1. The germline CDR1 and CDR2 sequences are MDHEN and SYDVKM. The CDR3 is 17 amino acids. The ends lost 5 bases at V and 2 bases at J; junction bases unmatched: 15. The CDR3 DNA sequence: TGTGCCAGCAGTCTGAACCACCTTTGGGGGACAGCCTACGAGCAGTACTTC. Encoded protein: CASSLNHLWGTAYEQYF.

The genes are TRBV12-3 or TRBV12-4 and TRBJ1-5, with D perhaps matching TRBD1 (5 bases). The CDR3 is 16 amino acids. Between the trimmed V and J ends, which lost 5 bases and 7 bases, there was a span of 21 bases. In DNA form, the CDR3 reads TGTGCCAGCAGTCATGGGGTACAGGACCCCATCCAGCCCCAGCATTTT. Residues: CASSHGVQDPIQPQHF.

DNA for the CDR3: TGTGCCAGCTCACCACCTGTCCGCACACCACAAAATGAGCAGTTCTTC. Encoded protein: CASSPPVRTPQNEQFF. This chain uses TRBV18 with TRBJ2-1; D is uncertain. The CDR3 totals 16 residues. V dropped 0 bases and J dropped 7 bases, with 16 bases sitting between them. Germline CDR1 reads KGHSH; CDR2 reads LQKENI.

CDR3 sequence (DNA): TGTGCCTGGAGTGTAGCGGGGGGGCCGGGAGAGACCCAGTACTTC. Protein: CAWSVAGGPGETQYF. This chain joins TRBV30 and TRBJ2-5; 10 bases fit TRBD2. This CDR3 comprises 15 residues. The germline V gene encodes CDR1 GTSNPN and CDR2 SVGIG (reference sequence). The V gene end was trimmed by 0 bases and the J gene end by 4 bases; junction bases not matched to a gene: 5.

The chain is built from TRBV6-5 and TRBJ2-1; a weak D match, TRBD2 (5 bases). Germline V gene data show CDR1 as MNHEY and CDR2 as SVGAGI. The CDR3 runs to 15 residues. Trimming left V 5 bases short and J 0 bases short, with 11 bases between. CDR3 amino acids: CASSHRESSYNEQFF. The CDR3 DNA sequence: TGTGCCAGCAGTCACCGGGAAAGCTCCTACAATGAGCAGTTCTTC.

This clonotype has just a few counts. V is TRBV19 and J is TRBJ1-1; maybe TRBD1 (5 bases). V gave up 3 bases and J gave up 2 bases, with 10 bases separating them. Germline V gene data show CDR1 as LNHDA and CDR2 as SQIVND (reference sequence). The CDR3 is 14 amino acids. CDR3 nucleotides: TGTGCCAGTAGTATCGGCCAGGGAAACACTGAAGCTTTCTTT. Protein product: CASSIGQGNTEAFF.

The CDR3 is CASSLGGFEAFF. The CDR3 DNA follows: TGTGCCAGCAGTTTAGGGGGGTTTGAAGCTTTCTTT. The chain combines TRBV12-3 or TRBV12-4 with TRBJ1-1, with TRBD1 as a possible D gene (5 bases). The CDR3 is 12 residues long. V was trimmed by 1 base and J by 7 bases, leaving 7 bases between them.

CDR3: CASLMSGGQDTQYF. CDR3 bases: TGTGCCAGCCTGATGTCCGGGGGGCAAGATACGCAGTATTTT. The rearrangement uses TRBV12-3 or TRBV12-4 and TRBJ2-3; tentatively, D is TRBD2 (7 bases). Trimming removed 8 bases at V and 5 bases at J, with 17 bases between. CDR3 length equals 14 residues.